This TCR beta chain was observed in a study of patients and donors after allogeneic stem cell transplantation. The CDR3 runs to 14 residues. Germline CDR1 LGHNA, CDR2 YSLEER. The V and J ends lost 1 base and 0 bases respectively, with 6 bases between them. Each CDR3 protein is one row after TCRdb ran MiXCR on the RT-PCR reads. The table lists 7,500 to 10,000 distinct CDR3 sequences, 5.5% to 7% of them singletons. This clonotype is classed as medium-sized. The rearrangement joins TRBV4-3 to TRBJ1-2, with D tentatively TRBD1 (5 bases). The receptor's source is a human donor who was either an allogeneic HSCT recipient or a stem cell or donor lymphocyte infusion donor (not recorded which). It is not recorded whose cells these are; they may come from a transplant donor. Sequencing was done on a sample of blood, either unsorted or a sorted T cell fraction (not recorded which). The CDR3 loop is CASSQVQANYGYTF. The CDR3 nucleotides are TGCGCCAGCAGCCAAGTACAGGCTAACTATGGCTACACCTTC.